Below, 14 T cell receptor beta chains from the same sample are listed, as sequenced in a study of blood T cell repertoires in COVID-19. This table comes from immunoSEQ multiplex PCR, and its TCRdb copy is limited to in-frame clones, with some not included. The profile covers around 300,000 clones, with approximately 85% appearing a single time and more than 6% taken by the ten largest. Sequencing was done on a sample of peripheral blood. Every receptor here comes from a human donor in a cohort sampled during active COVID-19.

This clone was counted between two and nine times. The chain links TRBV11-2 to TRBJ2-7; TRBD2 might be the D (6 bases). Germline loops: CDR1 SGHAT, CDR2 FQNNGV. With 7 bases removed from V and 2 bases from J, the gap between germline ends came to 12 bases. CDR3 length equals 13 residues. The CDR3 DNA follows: TGTGCCAGCACCTTGGGGAGGACCTACGAGCAGTACTTC. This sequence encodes CASTLGRTYEQYF. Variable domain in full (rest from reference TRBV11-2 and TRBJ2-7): EAGVAQSPRYKIIEKRQSVAFWCNPISGHATLYWYQQILGQGPKLLIQFQNNGVVDDSQLPKDRFSAERLKGVDSTLKIQPAKLEDSAVYLCASTLGRTYEQYFGPGTRLTVT.

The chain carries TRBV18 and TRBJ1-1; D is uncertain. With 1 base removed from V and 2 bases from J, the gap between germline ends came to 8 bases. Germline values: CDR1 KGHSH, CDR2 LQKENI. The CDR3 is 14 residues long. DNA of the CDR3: TGTGCCAGCTCACCACAGCGGCTAAACACTGAAGCTTTCTTT. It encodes CASSPQRLNTEAFF.

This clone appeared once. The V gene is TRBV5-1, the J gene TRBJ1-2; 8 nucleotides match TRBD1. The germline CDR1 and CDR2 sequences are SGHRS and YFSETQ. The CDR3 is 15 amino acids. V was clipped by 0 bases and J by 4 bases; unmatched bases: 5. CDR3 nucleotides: TGCGCCAGCAGCTTGGGGACAGGGTCGGCCTATGGCTACACCTTC. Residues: CASSLGTGSAYGYTF.

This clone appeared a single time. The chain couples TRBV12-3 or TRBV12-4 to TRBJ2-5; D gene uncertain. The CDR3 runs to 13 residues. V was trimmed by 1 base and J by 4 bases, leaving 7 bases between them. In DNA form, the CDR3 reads TGTGCCAGCAGTTTAGAACGCGGAGAGACCCAGTACTTC. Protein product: CASSLERGETQYF.

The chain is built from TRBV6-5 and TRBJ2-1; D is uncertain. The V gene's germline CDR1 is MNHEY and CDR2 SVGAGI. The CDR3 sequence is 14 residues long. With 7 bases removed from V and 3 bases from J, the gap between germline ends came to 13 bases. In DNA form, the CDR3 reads TGTGCCAGCAAGAGGAGTTCTTACTACAATGAGCAGTTCTTC. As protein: CASKRSSYYNEQFF.

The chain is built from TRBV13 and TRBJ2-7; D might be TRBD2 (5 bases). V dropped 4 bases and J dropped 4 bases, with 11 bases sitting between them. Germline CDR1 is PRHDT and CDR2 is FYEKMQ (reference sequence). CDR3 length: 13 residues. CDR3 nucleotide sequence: TGTGCCAGCAGCTCGTACCGGACTTACGAGCAGTACTTC. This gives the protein CASSSYRTYEQYF.

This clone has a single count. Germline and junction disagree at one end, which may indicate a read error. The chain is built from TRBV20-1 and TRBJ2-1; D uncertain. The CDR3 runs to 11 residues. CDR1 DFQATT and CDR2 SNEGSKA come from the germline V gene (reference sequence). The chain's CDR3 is CSATSYNEQFF. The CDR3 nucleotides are TGCAGCGCTACTTCCTACAATGAGCAGTTCTTC.

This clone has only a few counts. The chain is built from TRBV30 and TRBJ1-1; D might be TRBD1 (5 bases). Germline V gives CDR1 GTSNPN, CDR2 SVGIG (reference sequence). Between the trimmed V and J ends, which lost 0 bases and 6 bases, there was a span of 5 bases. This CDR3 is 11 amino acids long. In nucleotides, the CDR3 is TGTGCCTGGAGTGTAGGGGCTGAAGCTTTCTTT. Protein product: CAWSVGAEAFF.

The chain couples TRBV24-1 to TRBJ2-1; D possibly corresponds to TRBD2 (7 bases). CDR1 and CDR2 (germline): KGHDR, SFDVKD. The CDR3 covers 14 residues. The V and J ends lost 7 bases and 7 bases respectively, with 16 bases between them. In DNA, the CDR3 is TGTGCCACCAGGGCCGGGGGGCGCGGGAATGAGCAGTTCTTC. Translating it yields CATRAGGRGNEQFF.

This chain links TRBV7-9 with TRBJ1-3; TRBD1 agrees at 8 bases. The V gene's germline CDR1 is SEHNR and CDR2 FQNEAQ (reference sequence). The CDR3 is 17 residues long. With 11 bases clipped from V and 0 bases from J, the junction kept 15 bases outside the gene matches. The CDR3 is CAGGTGSFIASGNTIYF. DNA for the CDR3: TGTGCCGGGGGGACAGGCTCCTTTATAGCCTCTGGAAACACCATATATTTT. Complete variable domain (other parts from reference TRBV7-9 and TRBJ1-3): DTGVSQNPRHKITKRGQNVTFRCDPISEHNRLYWYRQTLGQGPEFLTYFQNEAQLEKSRLLSDRFSAERPKGSFSTLEIQRTEQGDSAMYLCAGGTGSFIASGNTIYFGEGSWLTVV.

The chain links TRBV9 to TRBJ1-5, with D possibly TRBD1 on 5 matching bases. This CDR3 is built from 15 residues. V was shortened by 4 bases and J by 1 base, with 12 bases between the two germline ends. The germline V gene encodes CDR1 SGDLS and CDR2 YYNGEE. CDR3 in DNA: TGTGCCAGCAGCCCCTCCGGGGGAAGCAATCAGCCCCAGCATTTT. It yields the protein CASSPSGGSNQPQHF.

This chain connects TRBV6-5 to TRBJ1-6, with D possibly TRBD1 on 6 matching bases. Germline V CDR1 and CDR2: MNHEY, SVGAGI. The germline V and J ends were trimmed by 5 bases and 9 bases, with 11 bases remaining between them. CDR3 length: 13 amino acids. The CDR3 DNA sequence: TGTGCCAGCAGTACAGGGTTTAGTTCACCCCTCCACTTT. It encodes CASSTGFSSPLHF.

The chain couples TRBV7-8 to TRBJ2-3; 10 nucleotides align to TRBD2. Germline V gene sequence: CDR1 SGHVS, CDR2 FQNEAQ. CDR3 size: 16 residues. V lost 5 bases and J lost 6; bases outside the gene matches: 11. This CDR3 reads CASSPESGGAYDTQYF. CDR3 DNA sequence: TGTGCCAGCAGCCCGGAGAGCGGGGGGGCTTACGATACGCAGTATTTT.

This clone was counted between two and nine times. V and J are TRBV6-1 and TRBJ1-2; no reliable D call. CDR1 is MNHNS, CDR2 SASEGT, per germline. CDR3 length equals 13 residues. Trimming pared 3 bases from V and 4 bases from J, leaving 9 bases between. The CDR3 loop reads CASSDLGSYGYTF. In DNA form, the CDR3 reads TGTGCCAGCAGTGACCTGGGGAGCTATGGCTACACCTTC.